This T cell receptor (beta chain) was identified during a study of response to subunit inactivated influenza vaccine. Only one count was recorded for this clonotype. Its antigen is as yet unknown. TCRdb re-called the RT-PCR reads with MiXCR, one entry per CDR3 protein. The sample includes 700,000 to 900,000 distinct CDR3 sequences, around 20% seen only once; the top ten take roughly a tenth. The CDR3 runs 13 residues. V lost 4 bases, J lost 1 base, and 7 bases lay in between. Germline values: CDR1 MNHEY, CDR2 SVGEGT. Overall study results and limits: The authors suggested that few new T cells are recruited per seasonal influenza vaccination.

The genes are TRBV6-2 or TRBV6-3 and TRBJ2-5; D remains ambiguous. The input for sequencing was PBMCs from blood, taken around 5 days after vaccination. This receptor was identified in a man aged 45-65 years who received an inactivated influenza vaccine. The CDR3 loop is CASSFPAQETQYF. The CDR3 DNA reads as TGTGCCAGCAGTTTCCCAGCCCAAGAGACCCAGTACTTC.